This TCR beta chain was found in a study of T cells in Graves' hyperthyroidism and ophthalmopathy. Authors of the study amplified TCR beta CDR3 regions from RNA transcripts. First-round RT-PCR of the TCR CDR3 relied on the HTBI primer set. Using its own MiXCR run on the multiplex PCR reads, TCRdb lists one record per CDR3 protein. Among roughly 30,000 distinct CDR3 sequences listed, 40% to 55% were seen once. General study findings and limits: Ophthalmopathy was distinguished from stable hyperthyroidism by 13 V-J signatures. Most clonotypes that expanded in the thyroid above 0.001 also showed up in blood.

As regards this clonotype: Its antigen is not known.

The CDR3 runs 15 residues. The V gene end was trimmed by 8 bases and the J gene end by 2 bases; junction bases not matched to a gene: 12. Germline CDR1 reads ENHRY; CDR2 reads SYGVKD. The receptor was derived from a woman aged 25 to 39 with Graves' hyperthyroidism. Sample: blood. This rearrangement joins TRBV10-3 to TRBJ2-7; TRBD2 matches at 7 bases. The CDR3 loop is CAIGPVASGTYEQYF. The DNA for the CDR3 is TGTGCCATCGGGCCGGTGGCTAGCGGAACCTACGAGCAGTACTTC.